This note documents a single T cell receptor beta chain sequence. This clonotype was seen at least ten times. Its antigen specificity is not known. Qualities for individual bases were not recorded, and no much larger clone is one base off. This sample was included in a study of neurological immune-mediated disorders (dated by TCRdb to the late 2010s). For context, the study as a whole: Peripheral blood TCR-beta repertoires from patients with HTLV-I-associated myelopathy (HAM/TSP), patients with multiple sclerosis, and healthy controls were compared in the study using UMI-based sequencing. The cohort was made up of 60 to 75 subjects, consisting of about 14 HAM/TSP patients, around 35 multiple sclerosis patients and about 20 healthy controls. Alongside PBMC samples, the set of approximately 100 TCR-beta libraries contained longitudinal samples, technical triplicates, and paired CD4+ and CD8+ T-cell subsets that had been sorted.

Findings and caveats that apply to the study as a whole: The highest TCR clonal expansion was observed in HAM/TSP patients, whereas the lowest was observed in MS patients, even when compared with healthy controls. No identical CDR3 amino acid sequences were shared among expanded clones across subjects, suggesting private TCR-beta repertoires in all groups.

Unsorted PBMC libraries were generated from 2 million PBMCs stored in RNAlater at -80 °C until RNA extraction. PBMCs were separated from peripheral blood using Ficoll-Hypaque density gradient centrifugation and then cryopreserved in liquid nitrogen. To synthesize cDNA, template-switch 5'RACE was performed with a primer carrying a 10-nucleotide random unique molecular identifier so that each TCR transcript was tagged. Every sequencing run covered 15-18 subjects and yielded more than 180 million TCR-beta sequences. Total RNA was extracted with the RNeasy kit. The KAPA Real-time Library Amplification kit was used to amplify TCR-beta VDJ regions with primers targeting the TCR constant region and the 5'RACE anchor. A first PCR added sample indexes and Illumina adaptors, and a second PCR then raised library yield. After Ampure bead purification, the roughly 650 bp TCR product was size-selected on a 2% E-gel SizeSelection system. Before pooling, library quality was assessed on a Bioanalyzer, concentration was determined with Qubit, and library quantification was performed with the Kapa Library Quantification kit. Paired-end 2 x 150 bp sequencing of the libraries was performed on an Illumina HiSeq 2500. To increase sequence diversity, roughly 24-31% phiX was spiked into each library pool. As for the authors' bioinformatics: The UMI-based MiGEC pipeline processed quality-filtered reads and removed over 80% of raw TCR sequences during error correction. VDJ genes were aligned to IMGT germline references, and clonotypes were defined by unique CDR3 amino acid sequence plus V-J genes. Clonal expansion, Shannon diversity and CDR3 relatedness (CalcPairwiseDistances, ClusterSamples) were evaluated with VDJtools, and phylogenetic trees were built with CLCbio workbench. Expanded clones were defined as having at least 8 unique UMIs, based on coefficient-of-variation modelling across technical triplicates. TCRdb reworked the public reads: Q25 trimming with fastp, MiXCR clone assembly, productive beta chains retained. When rows share a CDR3 protein, they turn into one entry using the most common DNA and genes. TCRdb, not the original authors, processed these V and J calls. The sample profile shows tens of thousands of distinct CDR3 sequences; about 13% of them were found once. In total, the top ten clones hold around 13% of the sample.

The junction carries 13 bases between V and J, which are trimmed by 7 bases and 0 bases respectively. Reading the germline V gene (reference sequence) gives CDR1 SEHNR and CDR2 FQNEAQ. Taken from cysteine to phenylalanine, the CDR3 has 15 residues. Only the CDR3 DNA stays, 45 bases, in frame from base 1. Sequenced material: PBMCs. The V gene is TRBV7-9 and the J gene is TRBJ2-1; a weak D assignment points to TRBD2 (5 bases agree). This sequence originates from a woman aged 60-75 years with HTLV-1-associated myelopathy (HAM/TSP). The CDR3 reads CASTLRGYSYNEQFF. The DNA sequence is as follows: TGTGCCAGCACCCTACGGGGTTACTCCTACAATGAGCAGTTCTTC.